This T cell receptor beta chain comes out of a study of T cell responses to AZD1222 COVID-19 vaccine. With regard to this clone: The antigen is not known.

Clones were sequenced by immunoSEQ multiplex PCR, and TCRdb holds only the in-frame ones, with some missing. The repertoire holds about 170,000 clones, with 75% to 90% as singletons. Study conclusions and caveats: Mostly white British, mostly female donors; authors suggested clonal diversity may be underestimated. CD4 TCRs covered the whole spike, strongest at regions 160-218 and 743-854.

Trimming shortened V by 2 bases and J by 6 bases, and 16 bases separated the two germline ends. CDR3 length: 16 residues. Looked up from germline, CDR1 is KGHDR and CDR2 is SFDVKD. The rearrangement joins TRBV24-1 to TRBJ2-1, with D possibly being TRBD1 (6 bases). This specimen was peripheral blood, taken 28 days after the second dose of the MenACWY control vaccine. The source of this sequence is an adult who received the MenACWY meningococcal vaccine as a control. CDR3 in DNA: TGTGCCACCAGTGATTCTTGGGACACCAAAGGCAATGAGCAGTTCTTC. It is translated as CATSDSWDTKGNEQFF.